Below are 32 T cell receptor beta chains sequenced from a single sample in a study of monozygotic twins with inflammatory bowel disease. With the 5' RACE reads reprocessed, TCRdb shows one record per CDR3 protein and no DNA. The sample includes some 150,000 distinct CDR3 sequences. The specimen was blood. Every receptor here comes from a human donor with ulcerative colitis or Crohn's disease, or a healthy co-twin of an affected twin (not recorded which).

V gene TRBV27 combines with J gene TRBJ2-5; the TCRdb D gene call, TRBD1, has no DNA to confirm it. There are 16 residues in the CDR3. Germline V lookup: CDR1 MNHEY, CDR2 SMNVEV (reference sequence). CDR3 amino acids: CASSLFAGGRQETQYF.

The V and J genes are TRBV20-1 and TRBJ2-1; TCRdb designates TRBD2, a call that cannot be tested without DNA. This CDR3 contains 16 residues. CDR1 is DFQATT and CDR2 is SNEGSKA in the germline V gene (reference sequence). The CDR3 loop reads CSAHRLAGGIYNEQFF.

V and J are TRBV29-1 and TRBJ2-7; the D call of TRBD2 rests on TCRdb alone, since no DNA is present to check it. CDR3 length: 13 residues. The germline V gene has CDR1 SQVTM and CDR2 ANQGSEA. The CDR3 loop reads CSVAGLAGYEQYF.

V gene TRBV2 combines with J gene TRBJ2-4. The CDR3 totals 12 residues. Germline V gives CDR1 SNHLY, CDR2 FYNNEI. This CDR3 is CASSAWKNIQYF.

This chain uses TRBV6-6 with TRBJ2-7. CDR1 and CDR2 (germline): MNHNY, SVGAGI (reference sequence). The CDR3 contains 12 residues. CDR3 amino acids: CASSLRSDWVYF.

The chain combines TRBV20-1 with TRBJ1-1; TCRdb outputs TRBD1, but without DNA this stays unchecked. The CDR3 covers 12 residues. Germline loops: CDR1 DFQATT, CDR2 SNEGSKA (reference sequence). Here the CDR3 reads CSARVTGTEAFF.

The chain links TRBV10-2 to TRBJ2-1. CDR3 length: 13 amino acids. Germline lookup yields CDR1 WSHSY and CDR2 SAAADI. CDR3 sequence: CASSEGEYNEQFF.

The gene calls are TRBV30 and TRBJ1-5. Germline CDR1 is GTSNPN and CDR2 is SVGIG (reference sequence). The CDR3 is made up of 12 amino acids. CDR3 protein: CAWSTGNQPQHF.

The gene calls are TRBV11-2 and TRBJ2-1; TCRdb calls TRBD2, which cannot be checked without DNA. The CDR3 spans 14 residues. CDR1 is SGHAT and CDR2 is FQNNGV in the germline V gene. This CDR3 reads CASSLAGGVGEQFF.

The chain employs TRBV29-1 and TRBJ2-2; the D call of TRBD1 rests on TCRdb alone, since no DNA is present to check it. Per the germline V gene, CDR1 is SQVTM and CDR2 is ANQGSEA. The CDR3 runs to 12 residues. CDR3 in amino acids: CSVPQGTGELFF.

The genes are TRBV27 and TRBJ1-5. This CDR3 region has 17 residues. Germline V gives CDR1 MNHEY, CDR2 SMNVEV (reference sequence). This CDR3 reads CASSYSGGKGRNQPQHF.

CDR3 residues: CASSSKARQINTEAFF. The chain links TRBV28 to TRBJ1-1; TCRdb outputs TRBD1, but without DNA this stays unchecked. Germline V lookup: CDR1 MDHEN, CDR2 SYDVKM. The CDR3 loop spans 16 amino acids. The variable domain in full, completed from reference TRBV28 and TRBJ1-1, reads DVKVTQSSRYLVKRTGEKVFLECVQDMDHENMFWYRQDPGLGLRLIYFSYDVKMKEKGDIPEGYSVSREKKERFSLILESASTNQTSMYLCASSSKARQINTEAFFGQGTRLTVV.

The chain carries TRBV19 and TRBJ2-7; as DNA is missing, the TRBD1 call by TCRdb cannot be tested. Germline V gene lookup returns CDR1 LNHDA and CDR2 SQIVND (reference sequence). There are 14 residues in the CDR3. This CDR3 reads CASSIDRTAYEQYF.

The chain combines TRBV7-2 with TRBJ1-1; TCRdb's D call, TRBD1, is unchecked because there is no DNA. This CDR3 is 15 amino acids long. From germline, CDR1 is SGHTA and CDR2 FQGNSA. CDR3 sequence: CASSLGAGKNTEAFF.

The CDR3 loop is CAWSPTAVYGYTF. The V call is TRBV30, the J call TRBJ1-2. CDR1 and CDR2 from the germline V gene are GTSNPN and SVGIG (reference sequence). The CDR3 totals 13 residues.

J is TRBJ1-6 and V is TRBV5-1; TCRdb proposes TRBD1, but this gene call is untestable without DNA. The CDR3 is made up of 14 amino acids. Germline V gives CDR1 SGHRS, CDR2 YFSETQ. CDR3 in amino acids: CASSKGQDNSPLHF. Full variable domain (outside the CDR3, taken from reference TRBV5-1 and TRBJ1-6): KAGVTQTPRYLIKTRGQQVTLSCSPISGHRSVSWYQQTPGQGLQFLFEYFSETQRNKGNFPGRFSGRQFSNSRSEMNVSTLELGDSALYLCASSKGQDNSPLHFGNGTRLTVT.

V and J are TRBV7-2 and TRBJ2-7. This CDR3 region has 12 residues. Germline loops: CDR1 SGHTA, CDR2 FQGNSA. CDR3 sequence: CASSRVSYEQYF.

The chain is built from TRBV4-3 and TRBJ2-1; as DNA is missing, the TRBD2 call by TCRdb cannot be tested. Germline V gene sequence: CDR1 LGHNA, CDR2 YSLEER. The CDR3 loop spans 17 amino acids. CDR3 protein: CASSLKAGGYLYNEQFF.

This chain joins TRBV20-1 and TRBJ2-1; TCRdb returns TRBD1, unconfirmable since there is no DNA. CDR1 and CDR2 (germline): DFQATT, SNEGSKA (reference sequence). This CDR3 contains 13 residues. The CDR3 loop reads CSVWLPLPNEQFF.

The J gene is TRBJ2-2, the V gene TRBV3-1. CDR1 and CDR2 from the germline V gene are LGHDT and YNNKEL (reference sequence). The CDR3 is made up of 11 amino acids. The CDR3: CASSRLAELFF.

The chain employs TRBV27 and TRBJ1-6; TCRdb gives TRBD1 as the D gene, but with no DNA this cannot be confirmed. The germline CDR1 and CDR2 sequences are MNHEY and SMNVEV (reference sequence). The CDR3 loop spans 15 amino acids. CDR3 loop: CASSLEGDGNSPLHF.

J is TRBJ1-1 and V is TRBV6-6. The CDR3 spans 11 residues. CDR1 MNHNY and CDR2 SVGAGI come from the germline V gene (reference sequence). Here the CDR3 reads CASSKTSEAFF.

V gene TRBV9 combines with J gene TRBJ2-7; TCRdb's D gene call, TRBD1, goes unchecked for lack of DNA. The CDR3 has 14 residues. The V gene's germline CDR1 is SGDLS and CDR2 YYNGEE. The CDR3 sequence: CASSVRGRDYEQYF.

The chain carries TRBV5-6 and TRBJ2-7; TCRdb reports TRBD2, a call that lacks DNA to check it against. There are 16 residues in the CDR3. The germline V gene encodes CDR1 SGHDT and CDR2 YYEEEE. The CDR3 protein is CASSFRITGQRSEQYF.

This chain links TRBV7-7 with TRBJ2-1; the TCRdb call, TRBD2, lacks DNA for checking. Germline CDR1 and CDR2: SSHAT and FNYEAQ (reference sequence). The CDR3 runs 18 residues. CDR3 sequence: CASSPTSGGLFSYNEQFF.

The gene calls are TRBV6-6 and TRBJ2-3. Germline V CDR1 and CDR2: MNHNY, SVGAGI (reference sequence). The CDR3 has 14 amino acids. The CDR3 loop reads CASSYSTATDTQYF.

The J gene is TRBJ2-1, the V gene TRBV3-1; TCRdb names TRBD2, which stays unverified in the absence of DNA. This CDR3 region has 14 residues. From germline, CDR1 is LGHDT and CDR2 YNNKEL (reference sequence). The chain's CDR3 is CASAGTSSYNEQFF.

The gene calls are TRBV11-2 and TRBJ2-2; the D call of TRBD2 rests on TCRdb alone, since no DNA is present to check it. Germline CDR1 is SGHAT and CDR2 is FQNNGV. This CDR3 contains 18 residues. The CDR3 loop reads CANSLVPSGGAGTGELFF.

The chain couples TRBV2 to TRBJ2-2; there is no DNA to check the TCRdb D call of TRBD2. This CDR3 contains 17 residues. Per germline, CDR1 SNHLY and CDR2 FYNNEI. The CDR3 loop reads CASSALRRSANTGELFF.

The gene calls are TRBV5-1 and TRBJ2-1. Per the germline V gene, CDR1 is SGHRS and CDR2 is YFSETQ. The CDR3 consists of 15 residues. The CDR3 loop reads CASSSGLLSYNEQFF.

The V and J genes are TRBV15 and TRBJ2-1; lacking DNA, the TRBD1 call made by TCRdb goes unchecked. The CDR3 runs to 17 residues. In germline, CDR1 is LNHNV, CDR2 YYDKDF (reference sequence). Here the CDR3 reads CATSRSLRDRAHNEQFF.

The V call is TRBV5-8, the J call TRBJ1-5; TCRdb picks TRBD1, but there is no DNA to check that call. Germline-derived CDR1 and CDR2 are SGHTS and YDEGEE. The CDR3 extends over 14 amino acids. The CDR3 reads CASSQDRSNQPQHF.